This TCR beta chain was recovered during a study of OX40 agonist ivuxolimab in advanced cancers. Study summary: Earlier treatment with anti-PD-1, anti-PD-L1 or anti-CTLA-4 was permitted, and 35% to 40% had received some. Overall study findings and caveats: At doses 0.1 to 3.0 mg/kg, CD4+ and CD8+ clones expanded. On average, CD8+ T cells showed a greater number of expanded clones than CD4+.

Only in-frame clones appear in the TCRdb table, and some are missing; sequencing was by immunoSEQ multiplex PCR. This sample carries more than 40,000 clones, less than 90% of them seen once, and the ten largest clones take around a quarter. V gave up 5 bases and J gave up 3 bases, with 13 bases separating them. CDR3 length: 14 amino acids. In germline, CDR1 is MDHEN, CDR2 SYDVKM. Comment on this clone: Its antigen is currently unknown.

Systemic immunosuppression or autoimmune disease history was grounds to exclude patients. The TCR originated in an adult with an advanced solid tumor such as melanoma, head and neck, liver or kidney cancer. V is TRBV28 and J is TRBJ1-2; D unclear. This sample comprised CD4+ or CD8+ T cells sorted from blood, obtained in a trial of the OX40 agonist ivuxolimab. This CDR3 reads CASSNPRVDYGYTF. In nucleotides, the CDR3 is TGTGCCAGCAGTAACCCCCGGGTCGACTATGGCTACACCTTC.